Here is one T cell receptor (beta chain) with its context. As processed by the authors: Amplifying reference gene primers gave estimates of nucleated cell counts. Only in-frame clones appear in the TCRdb table, and some are missing; sequencing was by immunoSEQ multiplex PCR. V and J calls and clone size come straight from that table; D and trimming were deduced from the DNA. This sample has about 200,000 clones, with 65% to 85% found just once. This entry belongs to a study of blood T cell repertoires in COVID-19. Across the study: The United States, Italy and Spain supplied acute and convalescent COVID-19 samples.

This CDR3 has 15 residues. V shed 2 bases, J shed 8 bases, and the junction held 10 bases outside the gene matches. Germline V gene sequence: CDR1 SGHRS, CDR2 YFSETQ. Recruitment covered about two dozen US areas and drew participants whose ages spanned roughly 18 to 89 years. Source material: PBMCs or T cells enriched from blood (not recorded which). The chain carries TRBV5-1 and TRBJ1-2, with TRBD1 matching over 9 bases. The sequence derives from a woman in her thirties who had been exposed to COVID-19. The CDR3 here is CASSLLGQGMRGYTF. CDR3 in DNA: TGCGCCAGCAGCTTATTAGGACAGGGGATGAGAGGCTACACCTTC. The entire variable domain, with the rest obtained from reference TRBV5-1 and TRBJ1-2, is as follows: KAGVTQTPRYLIKTRGQQVTLSCSPISGHRSVSWYQQTPGQGLQFLFEYFSETQRNKGNFPGRFSGRQFSNSRSEMNVSTLELGDSALYLCASSLLGQGMRGYTFGSGTRLTVV.